What follows are 32 T cell receptor beta chains derived from one specimen sequenced in a study of T-cell reconstitution after alpha-beta-depleted transplantation in children. Library preparation (for TCRbeta) was performed with unique molecular identifiers. TCRdb redid the calling of the PCR reads with MiXCR, one entry per CDR3 protein. The sample lists 450,000 to 600,000 distinct CDR3 sequences, 10% to 15% seen once, with 2% to 2.5% in the top ten. The specimen comprised PBMCs, mostly from graft donor cells, sampled 360 days after TCRalphabeta/CD19-depleted stem cell transplant. All receptors come from a male patient between 5 and 17 years old who had a stem cell transplant for acute myeloid leukemia, so the T cells may come from the graft donor.

This clonotype was recorded a few times. The V call is TRBV30, the J call TRBJ2-5; a possible D gene is TRBD2 (6 bases). Trimming left V 5 bases short and J 0 bases short, with 7 bases between. Germline CDR1 GTSNPN, CDR2 SVGIG (reference sequence). The CDR3 extends over 12 amino acids. CDR3 coding DNA: TGTGCCTGGGAGCGGGACCAAGAGACCCAGTACTTC. Residues: CAWERDQETQYF.

The V call is TRBV6-5, the J call TRBJ2-2; possible D gene TRBD1, 6 bases. Per the germline V gene, CDR1 is MNHEY and CDR2 is SVGAGI. V lost 0 bases and J lost 1, with 12 bases in between. The CDR3 is 17 residues long. CDR3 region: CASSYSQGTLNTGELFF. The CDR3 coding sequence is TGTGCCAGCAGTTACTCCCAGGGGACATTGAACACCGGGGAGCTGTTTTTT.

The V gene is TRBV5-1, the J gene TRBJ1-2; D is unclear. V lost 0 bases to trimming and J lost 2 bases, with 8 bases between them. The V gene's germline CDR1 is SGHRS and CDR2 YFSETQ. The CDR3 covers 14 residues. Written as DNA, the CDR3 is TGCGCCAGCAGCTTGGAGGCGGCGAACTATGGCTACACCTTC. Its translation: CASSLEAANYGYTF.

J is TRBJ2-1 and V is TRBV29-1; D gene unclear. V was clipped by 2 bases and J by 2 bases, with 13 bases between them. Germline V gene lookup returns CDR1 SQVTM and CDR2 ANQGSEA. The CDR3 is 15 residues long. The CDR3 sequence: CSVEKLRTAYNEQFF. The DNA of the CDR3 is TGCAGCGTTGAAAAGCTCCGAACGGCCTACAATGAGCAGTTCTTC.

The chain joins TRBV20-1 to TRBJ2-7; 7 bases fit TRBD1. The CDR3 has 11 amino acids. Germline loops: CDR1 DFQATT, CDR2 SNEGSKA (reference sequence). Written as DNA, the CDR3 is TGCAGCCCCGGGACAGACTACGAGCAGTACTTC. It encodes CSPGTDYEQYF.

This clonotype was seen more than once but under ten times. J is TRBJ2-3 and V is TRBV12-3 or TRBV12-4; possible D gene TRBD2, 5 bases. The CDR3 extends over 15 amino acids. The ends were cut back, 1 base at V and 1 base at J, with 9 bases in the middle. The CDR3 loop is CASSLVSVRTDTQYF. In DNA form, the CDR3 reads TGTGCCAGCAGTTTAGTTAGCGTCCGCACAGATACGCAGTATTTT.

This clonotype appeared many times. The chain joins TRBV20-1 to TRBJ2-7, with 9 bases matching TRBD2. This CDR3 region has 13 residues. The germline V gene encodes CDR1 DFQATT and CDR2 SNEGSKA (reference sequence). Unmatched junction bases numbered 8, after V lost 6 bases and J lost 5 bases. The DNA for the CDR3 is TGCAGTGCCTTAGCGGGAGATGGCGACGAGCAGTACTTC. It is translated as CSALAGDGDEQYF.

This clonotype was detected only a few times. The chain has TRBV12-3 or TRBV12-4 and TRBJ2-4, with TRBD1 identical over 9 bases. This CDR3 spans 16 amino acids. J lost 5 bases, V lost 5 bases, and 10 bases had no gene match. The CDR3 DNA follows: TGTGCCAGCAGTCCAGGACAGGGGAGTATTCAAAACATTCAGTACTTC. Translation gives CASSPGQGSIQNIQYF.

This clonotype turned up a few times. The chain is built from TRBV10-3 and TRBJ2-7; D unclear. Between the trimmed V and J ends, which lost 3 bases and 3 bases, there was a span of 6 bases. The CDR3 is made up of 12 amino acids. Germline CDR1 ENHRY, CDR2 SYGVKD. This chain's CDR3 is CAISEGYYEQYF. CDR3 coding DNA: TGTGCCATCAGTGAAGGGTACTACGAGCAGTACTTC.

This chain connects TRBV15 to TRBJ2-1; weak D call: TRBD2 (6 bases). Per germline, CDR1 LNHNV and CDR2 YYDKDF (reference sequence). V was cut by 6 bases and J by 2 bases, with 11 bases left in between. CDR3 size: 14 residues. The CDR3 bases are TGTGCCACCAGTGTGGCGGGGACCTACAATGAGCAGTTCTTC. It codes for CATSVAGTYNEQFF.

This chain connects TRBV18 to TRBJ2-7, with a possible D match to TRBD2 (6 bases). CDR1 is KGHSH, CDR2 LQKENI, per germline. Trimming removed 3 bases at V and 5 bases at J, with 14 bases between. This CDR3 contains 14 residues. CDR3 nucleotide sequence: TGTGCCAGCTCACCGGGAGGTCCAGCAGACGAGCAGTACTTC. It encodes CASSPGGPADEQYF.

Comments on this clonotype: One end of the junction varies from germline; a read error may be responsible. J is TRBJ2-7 and V is TRBV7-9; 9 bases fit TRBD1. The V gene's germline CDR1 is SEHNR and CDR2 FQNEAQ (reference sequence). CDR3 length: 17 residues. The CDR3 protein is CASSLAGQGPLPYTGNF. The CDR3 nucleotides are TGTGCCAGCAGCTTAGCCGGACAGGGGCCACTACCCTACACGGGGAACTTC.

V gene TRBV28 combines with J gene TRBJ2-1; the D gene is possibly TRBD2 (6 bases). Deletions cut 2 bases from V and 8 bases from J, with 13 bases between. The CDR3 has 14 amino acids. Germline V gene lookup returns CDR1 MDHEN and CDR2 SYDVKM. CDR3 coding DNA: TGTGCCAGCAGTTTACCCTCCGCGGGATATGAGCAGTTCTTC. This gives the protein CASSLPSAGYEQFF.

This chain's CDR3 is CASSYSSAGSAGELFF. In DNA, the CDR3 is TGTGCCAGCAGTTACTCGTCCGCGGGATCGGCCGGGGAGCTGTTTTTT. The rearrangement uses TRBV6-2 or TRBV6-3 and TRBJ2-2; D may be TRBD2 (6 bases). V was cut by 0 bases and J by 6 bases, with 14 bases left in between. CDR3 length equals 16 residues. CDR1 is MNHEY, CDR2 SVGEGT, per germline.

The chain has TRBV7-2 and TRBJ2-5; D is ambiguous. CDR3 length: 11 amino acids. Germline CDR1 SGHTA, CDR2 FQGNSA. V was shortened by 6 bases and J by 4 bases, with 6 bases between the two germline ends. The CDR3 coding sequence is TGTGCCAGCAGTAATGCAGAGACCCAGTACTTC. Encoded protein: CASSNAETQYF. The full variable domain, completed using reference TRBV7-2 and TRBJ2-5, is GAGVSQSPSNKVTEKGKDVELRCDPISGHTALYWYRQSLGQGLEFLIYFQGNSAPDKSGLPSDRFSAERTGGSVSTLTIQRTQQEDSAVYLCASSNAETQYFGPGTRLLVL.

This clonotype appeared a single time. This chain uses TRBV7-2 with TRBJ2-7; D possibly corresponds to TRBD2 (6 bases). The CDR3 is 14 residues long. Germline loops: CDR1 SGHTA, CDR2 FQGNSA. Trimming cost V 5 bases and J 9 bases, with 20 bases left between them. The CDR3 sequence: CASSIRTRDGRQYF. In DNA, the CDR3 is TGTGCCAGCAGCATACGGACCCGAGACGGGAGGCAGTACTTC.

This clonotype showed up just a few times. The chain uses TRBV7-6 and TRBJ2-1; tentative D call: TRBD2 (6 bases). V shed 1 base and J shed 10 bases, with 11 bases lying between them. CDR3 size: 13 residues. CDR1 and CDR2 from the germline V gene are SGHVS and FNYEAQ. DNA of the CDR3: TGTGCCAGCAGCTTAGTAGACGGAGGGGAGCAGTTCTTC. Its translation: CASSLVDGGEQFF.

This clonotype was seen repeatedly, ten times or more. The chain links TRBV7-2 to TRBJ1-4; D is unresolved. V was cut by 4 bases and J by 4 bases, with 13 bases left in between. The CDR3 extends over 15 amino acids. The germline CDR1 and CDR2 sequences are SGHTA and FQGNSA. The chain's CDR3 is CASSYYDPYNEKLFF. For the CDR3, the DNA is TGTGCCAGCAGCTACTATGACCCATATAATGAAAAACTGTTTTTT.

The J gene is TRBJ2-2, the V gene TRBV7-6; 9 bases map to TRBD2. The CDR3 is 17 residues long. Germline V CDR1 and CDR2: SGHVS, FNYEAQ. With V trimmed by 2 bases and J by 5 bases, 9 bases remained unmatched. The CDR3 bases are TGTGCCAGCAGCTTATTAGCGGGGGCCTTAAGAACCGGGGAGCTGTTTTTT. It translates to CASSLLAGALRTGELFF.

This chain joins TRBV19 and TRBJ2-3; a possible D gene is TRBD1 (6 bases). Germline V gives CDR1 LNHDA, CDR2 SQIVND (reference sequence). V lost 7 bases and J lost 1, with 15 bases in between. The CDR3 is 15 amino acids. The DNA of the CDR3 is TGTGCCAGTACCCGTGGACAGTTTCGCACAGATACGCAGTATTTT. Protein product: CASTRGQFRTDTQYF.

Turning to this clonotype: One junction end does not reproduce the germline sequence, and a read error may be involved. The genes are TRBV7-2 and TRBJ2-1, with D uncertain. From germline, CDR1 is SGHTA and CDR2 FQGNSA. The CDR3 sequence is 8 residues long. CDR3 DNA sequence: TGTGCCAGCAGCTTATCAAACTTC. It translates to CASSLSNF.

In this sample, this clonotype turned up many times. The rearrangement links TRBV7-9 to TRBJ2-1; possibly TRBD1 or TRBD2 for D (5 bases each). The V end lost 4 bases, the J end lost 9 bases, and 19 bases lay between the germline ends. Looked up from germline, CDR1 is SEHNR and CDR2 is FQNEAQ (reference sequence). The length of the CDR3 is 15 residues. In nucleotides, the CDR3 is TGTGCCAGCAGCTCTCTGACTCTGTTCGGGGCTGAGCAGTTCTTC. Its protein product is CASSSLTLFGAEQFF.

This clonotype was observed a few times. The V gene is TRBV6-2 or TRBV6-3, the J gene TRBJ2-1; D remains ambiguous. Trimming shortened V by 5 bases and J by 6 bases, and 11 bases separated the two germline ends. In germline, CDR1 is MNHEY, CDR2 SVGEGT. This CDR3 is 13 amino acids long. Here the CDR3 DNA reads TGTGCCAGCAGTGTGGCCCTTCGCAATGAGCAGTTCTTC. Translated, it gives CASSVALRNEQFF.

This clonotype appeared many times. This sequence joins TRBV12-3 or TRBV12-4 and TRBJ2-2; D tentatively fits TRBD1 or TRBD2 (5 bases each). The V and J ends lost 4 bases and 8 bases respectively, with 11 bases between them. The CDR3 has 13 residues. The CDR3 reads CASSSGPPGELFF. DNA for the CDR3: TGTGCCAGCAGTTCGGGACCCCCAGGGGAGCTGTTTTTT.

This clonotype was seen many times. The genes are TRBV29-1 and TRBJ2-7; D possibly matches TRBD1 or TRBD2 (6 bases each). The CDR3 extends over 13 amino acids. The ends were cut back, 4 bases at V and 0 bases at J, with 10 bases in the middle. The germline V gene has CDR1 SQVTM and CDR2 ANQGSEA. CDR3 in amino acids: CSVVRGASYEQYF. For the CDR3, the DNA is TGCAGCGTTGTGAGGGGGGCCTCCTACGAGCAGTACTTC.

The table lists this clonotype with a few counts. This chain connects TRBV6-2 or TRBV6-3 to TRBJ2-7; 10 bases fit TRBD2. Losses at the gene ends were 0 bases for V and 4 bases for J; bases not matched to a gene: 3. This CDR3 has 15 amino acids. In germline, CDR1 is MNHEY, CDR2 SVGEGT. The CDR3 here is CASSYSSSGRYEQYF. In DNA, the CDR3 is TGTGCCAGCAGTTACTCGAGTAGCGGGAGGTACGAGCAGTACTTC.

This chain uses TRBV28 with TRBJ2-2, with 8 positions matching TRBD1. Germline values: CDR1 MDHEN, CDR2 SYDVKM. Trimming cost V 5 bases and J 4 bases; bases outside gene matches: 6. The CDR3 loop spans 15 amino acids. The CDR3 DNA follows: TGTGCCAGCAGTATAATACAGGGGGGCACCGGGGAGCTGTTTTTT. This sequence encodes CASSIIQGGTGELFF.

The genes are TRBV18 and TRBJ2-7; D possibly corresponds to TRBD1 (5 bases). This CDR3 is 14 amino acids long. Trimming left V 2 bases short and J 6 bases short, with 14 bases between. The germline V gene has CDR1 KGHSH and CDR2 LQKENI. CDR3 DNA sequence: TGTGCCAGCTCACCAAACACAGGTGCCAGCGAGCAGTACTTC. Its translation: CASSPNTGASEQYF.

This clonotype has just a few counts. V and J are TRBV5-6 and TRBJ2-5, with 9 bases aligning to TRBD2. This CDR3 has 17 residues. The germline CDR1 and CDR2 sequences are SGHDT and YYEEEE. The V and J ends lost 5 bases and 6 bases, in that order; junction bases with no gene match: 17. CDR3 sequence (DNA): TGTGCCAGCAGTTATGATGCGGGAGGGCACCCTCAAAAGACCCAGTACTTC. Amino acid sequence: CASSYDAGGHPQKTQYF.

The J gene is TRBJ2-7, the V gene TRBV27; 13 bases align to TRBD2. Trimming removed 8 bases from V and 2 bases from J; junction bases left unmatched: 12. This CDR3 is 17 amino acids long. Looked up from germline, CDR1 is MNHEY and CDR2 is SMNVEV (reference sequence). CDR3 in DNA: TGTGCCAGCGGCTCGTCCGGGACTAGCGGGGTCCCCTACGAGCAGTACTTC. Residues: CASGSSGTSGVPYEQYF.

This clonotype came up a few times. The rearrangement uses TRBV29-1 and TRBJ1-5; D is unclear. The germline V gene encodes CDR1 SQVTM and CDR2 ANQGSEA. Trimming removed 4 bases at V and 4 bases at J, with 14 bases between. The CDR3 loop spans 14 amino acids. The DNA for the CDR3 is TGCAGCGTTGGGGAGGGCCTCTCGAATCAGCCCCAGCATTTT. This translates into CSVGEGLSNQPQHF.

This clonotype showed up many times. This CDR3 reads CSVEPGGSYEQYF. Written as DNA, the CDR3 is TGCAGCGTTGAACCGGGGGGCAGTTACGAGCAGTACTTC. The chain employs TRBV29-1 and TRBJ2-7, with D perhaps TRBD2 (7 bases). Trimming shortened V by 2 bases and J by 4 bases, and 12 bases separated the two germline ends. The germline V gene encodes CDR1 SQVTM and CDR2 ANQGSEA. This CDR3 is 13 amino acids long.